This T cell receptor beta chain was recovered during a study of blood T cell repertoires in COVID-19. Study as a whole: The samples span acute and convalescent COVID-19 from the United States, Italy and Spain. The analysed material was cDNA or gDNA that came from T cells, B-cell-depleted T cells, or PBMCs.

The V gene's germline CDR1 is MNHEY and CDR2 SMNVEV (reference sequence). The V gene lost 7 bases and the J gene lost 2 bases, with 14 bases spanning the gap. The CDR3 is 14 amino acids. The authors' processing: Scientists estimated how many nucleated cells there were by amplifying reference gene primers. The repertoire was sequenced with immunoSEQ multiplex PCR; TCRdb's copy has only in-frame clones and lacks some. V, J and clone size are those of that table, while D and trimming were read from the DNA. The sample lists fewer than 350,000 clones; 75% to 90% were seen once. The sequence was obtained from a man in his 60s who had recovered from COVID-19. Specimen: PBMCs or T cells enriched from blood (not recorded which). V and J are TRBV27 and TRBJ1-2; D is possibly TRBD1 (6 bases). The CDR3 here is CASTPPGGNYGYTF. The CDR3, as DNA: TGTGCCAGCACCCCCCCTGGGGGCAACTATGGCTACACCTTC.